These 32 T cell receptor beta chains were all obtained from the same sample, sequenced in a study of blood T cell repertoires in COVID-19. Measured with immunoSEQ multiplex PCR; TCRdb has only the in-frame clones, and not every one. The sample shows about 100,000 clones, approximately 88% of them seen only once. Material: peripheral blood. The receptors come from a human donor in a cohort sampled during active COVID-19.

V is TRBV28 and J is TRBJ1-2, with 7 positions matching TRBD1. Germline trimming cut 4 bases from V and 2 bases from J; bases unmatched to any gene: 10. Germline CDR1 and CDR2: MDHEN and SYDVKM. This CDR3 is 16 amino acids long. CDR3 loop: CASSSNLQGRNYGYTF. The CDR3 region has the DNA TGTGCCAGCAGTTCGAACTTACAGGGGCGGAACTATGGCTACACCTTC.

The chain recombines TRBV10-3 with TRBJ2-6; tentative D call: TRBD1 (6 bases). Germline CDR1 and CDR2: ENHRY and SYGVKD. With 4 bases removed from V and 2 bases from J, the gap between germline ends came to 12 bases. CDR3 size: 16 residues. The CDR3 DNA reads as TGTGCCATCAGTGGTCTGGGGGCGGCTGGGGCCAACGTCCTGACTTTC. This encodes CAISGLGAAGANVLTF.

This chain joins TRBV7-2 and TRBJ1-5; 7 positions match TRBD1. The V and J ends lost 3 bases and 5 bases, in that order; junction bases with no gene match: 4. There are 14 residues in the CDR3. Germline assignment: CDR1 SGHTA and CDR2 FQGNSA. The CDR3 region has the DNA TGTGCCAGCAGCTTCCGGGACAGCGATCAGCCCCAGCATTTT. It specifies CASSFRDSDQPQHF.

The rearrangement uses TRBV5-4 and TRBJ2-1; D might be TRBD2 (5 bases). The CDR3 is 18 amino acids. Germline CDR1 is SGHNT and CDR2 is YYREEE (reference sequence). Trimming cost V 0 bases and J 7 bases, with 23 bases left between them. In nucleotides, the CDR3 is TGTGCCAGCAGCTTGGGAGGGTCCTCCCTTCTAAGGGAAAATGAGCAGTTCTTC. Translated, it gives CASSLGGSSLLRENEQFF. The full variable domain, completed using reference TRBV5-4 and TRBJ2-1, is ETGVTQSPTHLIKTRGQQVTLRCSSQSGHNTVSWYQQALGQGPQFIFQYYREEENGRGNFPPRFSGLQFPNYSSELNVNALELDDSALYLCASSLGGSSLLRENEQFFGPGTRLTVL.

This rearrangement joins TRBV28 to TRBJ1-5; TRBD1 might be the D (5 bases). Trimming left V 2 bases short and J 4 bases short, with 12 bases between. CDR1 and CDR2 from the germline V gene are MDHEN and SYDVKM. This CDR3 contains 15 residues. The CDR3 sequence is CASSLGGTGNQPQHF. Written as DNA, the CDR3 is TGTGCCAGCAGTTTAGGCGGGACGGGGAATCAGCCCCAGCATTTT.

This clone was counted between two and nine times. The rearrangement joins TRBV28 to TRBJ2-1, with D unclear. The CDR3 is made up of 15 amino acids. Germline CDR1 and CDR2: MDHEN and SYDVKM. V lost 3 bases to trimming and J lost 6 bases, with 15 bases between them. CDR3 region: CASSFRFTPRNEQFF. The CDR3 bases are TGTGCCAGCAGTTTCCGCTTTACCCCGCGCAATGAGCAGTTCTTC.

The chain has TRBV5-1 and TRBJ1-1; D is uncertain. This CDR3 region has 13 residues. Trimming left V 4 bases short and J 3 bases short, with 10 bases between. In germline, CDR1 is SGHRS, CDR2 YFSETQ. The CDR3 protein is CASSPGIDTEAFF. The CDR3 region has the DNA TGCGCCAGCAGCCCAGGCATAGACACTGAAGCTTTCTTT.

The chain has TRBV19 and TRBJ2-7; 11 bases match TRBD1. The CDR3 is 16 residues long. Trimming cost V 4 bases and J 1 base; bases outside gene matches: 6. Germline assignment: CDR1 LNHDA and CDR2 SQIVND (reference sequence). The CDR3 DNA is TGTGCCAGTAGTACCTCGGGGACAGGGGGATCCTACGAGCAGTACTTC. This sequence encodes CASSTSGTGGSYEQYF.

The chain combines TRBV4-1 with TRBJ2-2; 12 positions agree with TRBD1. Germline trimming cut 3 bases from V and 6 bases from J; bases unmatched to any gene: 11. The V gene's germline CDR1 is MGHRA and CDR2 YSYEKL. The CDR3 length is 18 residues. The CDR3: CASSHLVGGTGGPGELFF. The CDR3 nucleotides are TGCGCCAGCAGCCATCTCGTCGGGGGGACAGGGGGCCCCGGGGAGCTGTTTTTT.

The genes are TRBV9 and TRBJ2-7; 7 nucleotides agree with TRBD1. Germline V lookup: CDR1 SGDLS, CDR2 YYNGEE. CDR3 length: 15 residues. With 4 bases clipped from V and 0 bases from J, the junction kept 7 bases outside the gene matches. The CDR3 bases are TGTGCCAGCAGCCCCAAGACAGGGAGCTCCTACGAGCAGTACTTC. It yields the protein CASSPKTGSSYEQYF.

J is TRBJ1-6 and V is TRBV4-2; TRBD1 matches at 9 bases. CDR1 and CDR2 (germline): LGHNA, YNFKEQ. The J segment lost 7 bases and the V segment lost 6 bases, leaving 4 bases of the junction unmatched. This CDR3 has 14 amino acids. The CDR3 loop is CASSRDRVNSPLHF. The CDR3 bases are TGTGCCAGCAGTAGGGACAGGGTGAATTCACCCCTCCACTTT.

This clone has just a few counts. The genes are TRBV5-6 and TRBJ1-5; no clear D. Germline V gene data show CDR1 as SGHDT and CDR2 as YYEEEE. The CDR3 length is 13 residues. V was cut by 7 bases and J by 7 bases, with 15 bases left in between. The chain's CDR3 is CASGPPGEQPQHF. DNA of the CDR3: TGTGCCAGCGGACCTCCGGGAGAACAGCCCCAGCATTTT.

The V call is TRBV4-1, the J call TRBJ2-7; D is possibly TRBD1 (5 bases). Trimming cost V 1 base and J 6 bases, with 16 bases left between them. The CDR3 has 15 amino acids. The V gene's germline CDR1 is MGHRA and CDR2 YSYEKL. CDR3 residues: CASSQGPTVLIEQYF. CDR3 DNA: TGCGCCAGCAGCCAAGGTCCGACAGTTTTAATCGAGCAGTACTTC.

This clone turned up a few times. This sequence joins TRBV7-2 and TRBJ1-2; weak D call: TRBD1 (5 bases). Germline V gene lookup returns CDR1 SGHTA and CDR2 FQGNSA. The CDR3 covers 15 residues. Between the trimmed V and J ends, which lost 4 bases and 4 bases, there was a span of 16 bases. The CDR3 here is CASSSTGGSIYGYTF. CDR3 nucleotide sequence: TGTGCCAGCAGCTCGACGGGGGGTTCTATCTATGGCTACACCTTC.

The V gene is TRBV27, the J gene TRBJ1-2; a weak D match, TRBD1 (5 bases). Germline V gene sequence: CDR1 MNHEY, CDR2 SMNVEV (reference sequence). V was cut by 3 bases and J by 7 bases, with 12 bases left in between. The CDR3 has 13 residues. The CDR3 nucleotides are TGTGCCAGCAGTTTGACTGGAGGGGCTGGCTACACCTTC. This encodes CASSLTGGAGYTF.

The rearrangement joins TRBV7-2 to TRBJ2-7; weak D call: TRBD2 (5 bases). The length of the CDR3 is 15 residues. Germline V CDR1 and CDR2: SGHTA, FQGNSA. V lost 1 base, J lost 0 bases, and 10 bases lay in between. CDR3 DNA: TGTGCCAGCAGCTTAGGAGGGATCTCCTCCTACGAGCAGTACTTC. Its protein product is CASSLGGISSYEQYF. Complete variable domain (other parts from reference TRBV7-2 and TRBJ2-7): GAGVSQSPSNKVTEKGKDVELRCDPISGHTALYWYRQSLGQGLEFLIYFQGNSAPDKSGLPSDRFSAERTGGSVSTLTIQRTQQEDSAVYLCASSLGGISSYEQYFGPGTRLTVT.

The chain employs TRBV9 and TRBJ1-2; D might be TRBD1 (6 bases). V lost 3 bases to trimming and J lost 4 bases, with 16 bases between them. CDR3 length: 15 amino acids. Germline CDR1 and CDR2: SGDLS and YYNGEE. CDR3 region: CASSAESGVLYGYTF. The CDR3 DNA sequence: TGTGCCAGCAGCGCAGAATCAGGGGTTCTCTATGGCTACACCTTC.

The chain is built from TRBV10-3 and TRBJ1-4, with D perhaps TRBD1 (5 bases). Germline assignment: CDR1 ENHRY and CDR2 SYGVKD. The germline V and J ends were trimmed by 2 bases and 4 bases, with 17 bases remaining between them. The length of the CDR3 is 17 residues. The CDR3 bases are TGTGCCATCAGTGAGAACCCGGGGGGAGGTATTAATGAAAAACTGTTTTTT. This codes for CAISENPGGGINEKLFF.

The chain employs TRBV5-1 and TRBJ1-1; no definite D call. CDR3 length equals 15 residues. Trimming took 0 bases from V and 3 from J, leaving 12 bases between them. In germline, CDR1 is SGHRS, CDR2 YFSETQ. For the CDR3, the DNA is TGCGCCAGCAGCTTGGTCGCCCGGACTGACACTGAAGCTTTCTTT. Encoded protein: CASSLVARTDTEAFF.

The chain recombines TRBV19 with TRBJ2-3, with D maybe TRBD2 (6 bases). Germline V gives CDR1 LNHDA, CDR2 SQIVND (reference sequence). The ends were cut back, 2 bases at V and 7 bases at J, with 25 bases in the middle. This CDR3 region has 18 residues. Written as DNA, the CDR3 is TGTGCCAGTAGTATAACCGGAAGGAGGCAGCTTGGCGGGAATACGCAGTATTTT. Translated: CASSITGRRQLGGNTQYF.

This chain uses TRBV7-3 with TRBJ2-3; tentative D call: TRBD1 (6 bases). The V and J ends lost 4 bases and 1 base respectively, with 27 bases between them. The CDR3 has 20 amino acids. Germline CDR1 and CDR2: SGHTA and FQGTGA. The CDR3 DNA reads TGTGCCAGCAGCTCACGTAAAGGACCGGGACACGATCTAGGCACAGATACGCAGTATTTT. This translates into CASSSRKGPGHDLGTDTQYF.

The chain joins TRBV7-3 to TRBJ2-3; the D is unclear. The CDR3 sequence is 14 residues long. Germline lookup yields CDR1 SGHTA and CDR2 FQGTGA. V dropped 1 base and J dropped 3 bases, with 8 bases sitting between them. CDR3 sequence (DNA): TGTGCCAGCAGCTTAAATATAGTAACAGATACGCAGTATTTT. It codes for CASSLNIVTDTQYF. Variable domain in full (rest from reference TRBV7-3 and TRBJ2-3): GAGVSQTPSNKVTEKGKYVELRCDPISGHTALYWYRQSLGQGPEFLIYFQGTGAADDSGLPNDRFFAVRPEGSVSTLKIQRTERGDSAVYLCASSLNIVTDTQYFGPGTRLTVL.

The chain is built from TRBV19 and TRBJ2-5; 14 positions agree with TRBD2. This CDR3 contains 15 residues. Germline lookup yields CDR1 LNHDA and CDR2 SQIVND (reference sequence). V lost 11 bases to trimming and J lost 4 bases; unmatched junction nucleotides: 9. This CDR3 reads CARPTSGGARETQYF. CDR3 DNA: TGTGCCCGACCGACTAGCGGGGGGGCCCGAGAGACCCAGTACTTC.

V is TRBV5-5 and J is TRBJ2-1, with TRBD1 matching 9 bases. CDR3 size: 18 residues. V shed 4 bases and J 0 bases; nucleotides not matched to a gene: 11. The germline V gene encodes CDR1 SGHKS and CDR2 YYEKEE (reference sequence). This CDR3 reads CASSPNPTTGGSYNEQFF. The CDR3 region has the DNA TGTGCCAGCAGCCCGAATCCCACGACAGGGGGCTCCTACAATGAGCAGTTCTTC.

V and J are TRBV5-8 and TRBJ2-3; 9 bases align to TRBD2. The trim removed 1 base at V and 2 bases at J, leaving 5 bases unmatched. Per the germline V gene, CDR1 is SGHTS and CDR2 is YDEGEE. There are 16 residues in the CDR3. Here the CDR3 reads CASSLSGGSYTDTQYF. The DNA of the CDR3 is TGTGCCAGCAGCTTGAGCGGGGGGTCATACACAGATACGCAGTATTTT.

V is TRBV19 and J is TRBJ1-5, with 7 nucleotides matching TRBD1. The CDR3 sequence is 14 residues long. From germline, CDR1 is LNHDA and CDR2 SQIVND (reference sequence). The J segment lost 5 bases and the V segment lost 10 bases, leaving 11 bases of the junction unmatched. The CDR3, as DNA: TGTGCCACCCGGGACAGTTCAATTGATCAGCCCCAGCATTTT. Encoded protein: CATRDSSIDQPQHF. Drawing the rest from reference TRBV19 and TRBJ1-5, the complete variable domain is DGGITQSPKYLFRKEGQNVTLSCEQNLNHDAMYWYRQDPGQGLRLIYYSQIVNDFQKGDIAEGYSVSREKKESFPLTVTSAQKNPTAFYLCATRDSSIDQPQHFGDGTRLSIL.

This chain links TRBV11-2 with TRBJ1-3, with D maybe TRBD1 (6 bases). Trimming shortened V by 3 bases and J by 0 bases, and 12 bases separated the two germline ends. The CDR3 totals 16 residues. CDR1 and CDR2 (germline): SGHAT, FQNNGV. CDR3 sequence (DNA): TGTGCCAGCAGCTTTGCCTCAGGGGCCTCTGGAAACACCATATATTTT. Translation: CASSFASGASGNTIYF.

V is TRBV11-2 and J is TRBJ1-6; D is possibly TRBD1 (5 bases). Germline V gene sequence: CDR1 SGHAT, CDR2 FQNNGV. CDR3 length: 16 amino acids. Trimming left V 0 bases short and J 4 bases short, with 10 bases between. The CDR3 protein is CASSLDWTQYNSPLHF. As DNA, the CDR3 is TGTGCCAGCAGCTTAGATTGGACACAATATAATTCACCCCTCCACTTT.

The V gene is TRBV7-9, the J gene TRBJ2-5; 9 bases are a match to TRBD1. The CDR3 totals 15 residues. Germline CDR1 and CDR2: SEHNR and FQNEAQ (reference sequence). The trim removed 6 bases at V and 5 bases at J, leaving 10 bases unmatched. The CDR3 reads CASSWGTGGGETQYF. The CDR3 DNA sequence: TGTGCCAGCAGTTGGGGTACAGGGGGCGGGGAGACCCAGTACTTC.

The V and J genes are TRBV6-5 and TRBJ2-7, with 7 bases identical to TRBD1. The trim removed 2 bases at V and 4 bases at J, leaving 5 bases unmatched. This CDR3 has 14 amino acids. Germline CDR1 reads MNHEY; CDR2 reads SVGAGI. The CDR3 DNA reads TGTGCCAGCAGTTACAGGGACAGCGATTACGAGCAGTACTTC. As protein: CASSYRDSDYEQYF.

V usage is TRBV6-5 and J usage is TRBJ2-7; the match to TRBD1 covers 8 bases. The CDR3 contains 14 residues. The germline V gene encodes CDR1 MNHEY and CDR2 SVGAGI. Trimming cost V 7 bases and J 3 bases; bases outside gene matches: 8. CDR3 sequence reads: CASKGQGLVYEQYF. In nucleotides, the CDR3 is TGTGCCAGCAAAGGACAGGGTTTGGTCTACGAGCAGTACTTC.

Details on this clone: The same CDR3 arises from other DNA sequences in this sample as well. The chain carries TRBV15 and TRBJ2-2, with TRBD1 as a possible D gene (5 bases). Trimming cost V 0 bases and J 4 bases, with 6 bases left between them. The CDR3 sequence is 14 residues long. Germline-derived CDR1 and CDR2 are LNHNV and YYDKDF (reference sequence). The CDR3 region has the DNA TGTGCCACCAGCAGAGATAGGGGCACCGGGGAGCTGTTTTTT. Translating it yields CATSRDRGTGELFF.